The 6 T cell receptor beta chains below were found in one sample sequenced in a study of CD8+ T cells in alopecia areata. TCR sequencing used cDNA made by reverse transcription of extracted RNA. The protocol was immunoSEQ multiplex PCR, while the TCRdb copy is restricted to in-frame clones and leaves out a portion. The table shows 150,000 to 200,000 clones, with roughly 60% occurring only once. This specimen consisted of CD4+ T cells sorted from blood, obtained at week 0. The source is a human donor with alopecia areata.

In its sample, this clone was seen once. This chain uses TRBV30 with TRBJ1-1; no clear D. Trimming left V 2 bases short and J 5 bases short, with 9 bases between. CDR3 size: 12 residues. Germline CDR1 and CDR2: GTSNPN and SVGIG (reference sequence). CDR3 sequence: CAWSTGRTEAFF. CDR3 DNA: TGTGCCTGGAGTACTGGGAGGACTGAAGCTTTCTTT.

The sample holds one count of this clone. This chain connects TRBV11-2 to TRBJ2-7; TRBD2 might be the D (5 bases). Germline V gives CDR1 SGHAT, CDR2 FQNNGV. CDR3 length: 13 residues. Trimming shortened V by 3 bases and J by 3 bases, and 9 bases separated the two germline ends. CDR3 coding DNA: TGTGCCAGCAGCTTGGGGAGAGGCTACGAGCAGTACTTC. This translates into CASSLGRGYEQYF.

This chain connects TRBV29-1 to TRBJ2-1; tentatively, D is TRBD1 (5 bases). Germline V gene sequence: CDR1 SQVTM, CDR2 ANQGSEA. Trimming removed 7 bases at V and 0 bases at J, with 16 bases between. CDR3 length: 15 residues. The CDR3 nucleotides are TGCAGCGCCAAAGGGGTCAGGGACTCCTACAATGAGCAGTTCTTC. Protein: CSAKGVRDSYNEQFF.

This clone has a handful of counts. CDR3 loop: CASRQSGTGSYEQYF. The CDR3 region has the DNA TGTGCCAGCAGACAGTCCGGGACGGGTTCCTACGAGCAGTACTTC. This chain uses TRBV7-2 with TRBJ2-5; D tentatively reads TRBD1 or TRBD2 (5 bases each). The assigned J gene may be wrong: the sequence end matches TRBJ2-7 better. This CDR3 is built from 15 residues. Germline V CDR1 and CDR2: SGHTA, FQGNSA.

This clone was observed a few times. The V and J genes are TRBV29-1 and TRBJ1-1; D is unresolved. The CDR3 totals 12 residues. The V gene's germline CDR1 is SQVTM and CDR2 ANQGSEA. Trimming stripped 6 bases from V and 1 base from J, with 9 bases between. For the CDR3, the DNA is TGCAGCGTCCCCCGGGGGAACACTGAAGCTTTCTTT. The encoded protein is CSVPRGNTEAFF.

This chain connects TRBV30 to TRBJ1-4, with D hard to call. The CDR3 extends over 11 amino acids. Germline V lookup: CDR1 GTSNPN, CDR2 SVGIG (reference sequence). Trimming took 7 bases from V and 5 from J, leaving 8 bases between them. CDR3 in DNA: TGTGCCTATGCCCACAATGAAAAACTGTTTTTT. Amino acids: CAYAHNEKLFF.